The entry that follows covers one TCR beta chain sequence. This clone was recorded once. Its specific antigen is unknown. The record has no base qualities; no much larger clone is one base away. In total, about 650 healthy bone marrow donors made up the cohort. Cohort members were all nominally healthy when sampled, although unrecorded immune exposures were likely present. The donor was CMV seronegative and was included in the group of over 300 seronegative cohort members. Each donor provided a peripheral blood sample, and peripheral blood mononuclear cells were used for TCR beta sequencing. The Qiagen DNeasy Blood Extraction Kit was used to extract genomic DNA from the blood cell samples. These data belong to a study of cytomegalovirus exposure and HLA in healthy donors (dated by TCRdb to the late 2010s). In the study overall: An earlier analysis of some 600 of the donors reported 250 to 300 Gb of sequence data and 95 million to 140 million unique TCR beta sequences obtained from approximately 180 million T cells. Across some 400 genotyped donors of the cohort, an average of roughly 250,000 unique TCR beta nucleotide sequences per donor were sequenced, and about a sixth of those sequences were non-productive. The later analysis used no new phenotypic data to find candidate immune exposures, relying instead on TCR beta sequences and their occurrence across donors. Every repertoire in the discovery cohort had been generated on one and the same sequencing platform. Roughly 5 DR-DQ haplotypes were treated as single units for association and clustering because of strong linkage in the cohort. The number of typed donors differed by locus: about 620-630 for A, B, C, DRB1 and DQB1; approximately 520 for DQA1; 606 for DPA1; and some 430 for DPB1. An earlier analysis of 587 of the donors used high-throughput TCR beta sequencing to judge whether each TCR beta V gene segment behaved as functional or pseudogenic. Donor age, sex, ethnicity and CMV serostatus were compiled together with the repertoire data. Of the 300 to 450 genotyped donors, around 81% fell in the genetic ancestry cluster associated with self-reported Caucasian donors. Besides the first cohort of approximately 670 subjects, a separate validation cohort made up of roughly 130 different subjects was used. To predict cytomegalovirus infection status, the study brought together high-throughput TCR immunosequencing, statistical association of individual TCRs with disease status, and machine learning. A later analysis re-examined previously published TCR beta repertoires from 610 or so donors and added high-resolution HLA genotyping to investigate patterns of TCR occurrence. Approximately 310 gigabases of sequencing data and roughly 90 million unique TCR sequences were included in an early release covering several hundred HLA-typed donors. The study was designed to test whether signatures of past pathogen exposure could be identified by cataloging public T cell receptors. A later genetic analysis took genome-wide SNP genotypes for about three fifths of the 666 donors and used that subset as a discovery cohort. Class I and class II HLA loci were covered by the typing at four-digit resolution. The study profiled the T cell repertoires of under 700 subjects by immunosequencing and related them to cytomegalovirus serostatus.

Study-wide conclusions, independent of this receptor: When HLA alleles, especially DR and DQ, strongly co-occurred, TCR associations were difficult to assign to individual alleles. Compared with equally common non-associated chains, HLA-associated TCR beta chains in a later analysis were more clonally expanded and had lower generation probabilities. According to a later analysis, TCR association rates differed among HLA loci, with DRB1 alleles showing the most associated TCRs and HLA-C alleles showing the fewest. A further reported finding was that TCR beta sequences accurately predicted the HLA-A and HLA-B alleles for most subjects in the first cohort. Presence/absence analyses assumed roughly uniform sequencing depth across donors, an assumption that may not hold. Correlated functional status among segregating V segments might be attributable to linkage disequilibrium, but an unknown experimental factor could not be ruled out. CMV serostatus was the only immune exposure information available for the cohort. It was suggested by the authors that the approach could potentially be generalized to other disease states and immunological phenotypes. This cohort had only TCR beta chains sequenced, and the lack of alpha or paired-chain data limited which features could be detected. Most TCR sequences were seen in very few donors, while some public TCRs were found in many individuals. In a later analysis, several top co-occurrence clusters were reported to appear linked to parvovirus B19, influenza, CMV and Epstein-Barr virus. Because some donors lacked HLA typing at each locus, the association tests relied only on the typed subset. In a later analysis, most CMV-associated TCR beta chains were found to appear HLA-restricted, with HLA associations seemingly driven largely by CMV exposure. A later analysis associated approximately 17,000 TCR beta sequences with specific HLA alleles at a false discovery rate of 0.05. In a later genetic analysis, a missense DCLRE1C variant was associated with V-gene and J-gene trimming of TCR beta chains, and the association was replicated in an independent cohort. In an earlier analysis of about 550 of the donors, most TCR beta V segments were observed in productive rearrangements about 87% or about 30% of the time, broadly matching IMGT annotations. The sequencing pipeline was judged likely to have produced a cluster of highly shared sequence variants as a technical artifact. A few of the identified cytomegalovirus-associated TCR beta chains were confirmed in vitro to be specific for cytomegalovirus antigens. A total of some 180 TCR beta chains were listed by the study as associated with cytomegalovirus. In a later genetic analysis, fewer N-insertions in productive TCRs were reported among donors in an Asian-associated ancestry cluster than the roughly 700-donor mean. Some IMGT-functional V segments, including TRBV6-2 and TRBV6-3, could not be distinguished by the 87-base-pair reads and were therefore excluded. The classifier was reported to diagnose cytomegalovirus status with high specificity and sensitivity in both the original cohort and the validation cohort. Because counts were too low, around 17 rarely observed V segments, including chromosome 9 orphons, were left out of the earlier analysis of a few hundred of the donors.

The CDR3 runs 13 amino acids, cysteine and phenylalanine included. CDR3 DNA only is kept here, 39 bases in frame from base 1. Looking up the germline V gene yields CDR1 SGHRS and CDR2 YFSETQ. V and J lose 3 bases and 4 bases, and a span of 8 bases separates them. Libraries were built with the immunoSEQ multiplex PCR assay. A mixture of 60 forward primers for TCR Vbeta segments and 13 reverse primers for TCR Jbeta segments was used in the multiplex PCR. The CDR3 region of rearranged TCR beta genes was amplified from genomic DNA with a multiplex PCR assay. The amplified TCR beta libraries were sequenced on the Illumina HiSeq System as 87-base-pair reads. On the study's bioinformatics: A later analysis counted 65 million to 90 million unique TCR beta chains across the 650 to 800 repertoires, and 10 million to 11 million of these chains were shared by at least two donors. Raw reads were error-corrected and collapsed into unique sequences by a nearest-neighbor algorithm in which closely related sequences were merged to remove PCR and sequencing errors. CDR3 sequences were aligned to IMGT reference sequences to assign V, D and J gene segments. For a sequence to be retained, a match of at least six nucleotides was required to both a V gene segment and a J gene segment. A rearrangement was called productive if the CDR3 had no stop codons and remained in frame with V and J, and every other rearrangement was called non-productive. Following IMGT convention, CDR3 was defined as the stretch from the second conserved V-encoded cysteine to the conserved J-encoded phenylalanine. In an earlier analysis of some 550 of the donors, sequences lacking an unambiguous match to a single V gene segment were excluded. An earlier analysis of approximately 590 of the donors called V segments functional above 56.7% productive rearrangements and segregating when the between-donor standard deviation exceeded 5%. A statistical classification framework was developed to diagnose cytomegalovirus status using the catalog of TCR beta chain sequences. V and J gene assignment, in a later analysis, came from comparing TCR nucleotide sequences with IMGT/GENE-DB human TR gene sequences. Using the TCRdist pipeline, a later analysis assigned CDR3 sequences along with most-parsimonious VDJ recombination scenarios. In a later analysis, each TCR beta chain was defined by its CDR3 amino acid sequence together with its V-gene family, and reads without a unique V-gene family were excluded. As a way to deal with suspected cross-contamination and a sequencing artifact, a later analysis dropped 450 to 600 nucleotide sequences that were highly shared and had low generation probability. For each public chain, a later analysis derived a clonal expansion index from normalized ranks of inferred template counts within each repertoire. Generation probabilities in a later analysis came from a VDJ recombination model fitted to out-of-frame rearrangements, and those results were checked against IGoR. A later analysis scored TCR-TCR, TCR-HLA and TCR-CMV co-occurrence with hypergeometric tests, applying a repertoire-size bias correction to TCR pairs. To estimate false discovery rates, a later analysis permuted the HLA or CMV assignments 20 times. In a later analysis, co-occurring TCRs were grouped using DBSCAN, with TCRdist sequence similarity added in when clustering inside HLA-allele-positive subsets. Repertoires with fewer than 30,000 or more than 120,000 public chains were left out of co-occurrence clustering, as were four to six repertoires with anomalous nucleotide sharing. Sourced from immuneACCESS, this table was stored by TCRdb with only in-frame sequences that have V and J called. A share of the clones is absent; for the studies checked, an unresolved V gene accounts for under half, and the remainder has no known explanation. Clone size and the V and J calls come from that table; the DNA yielded D and trimming. This sample lists around 170,000 clones; over 60% were detected once. The ten largest clonotypes hold under 2% of the sample.

The TCR comes from a young man in good health and CMV-seronegative. Sequencing was done on a sample of PBMCs. The sequence links TRBV5-1 to TRBJ1-3; the D gene lacks a confident call. This receptor has the CDR3 CASSSLTGNTIYF. In nucleotide form, the sequence is TGCGCCAGCAGCTCGCTGACAGGAAACACCATATATTTT.